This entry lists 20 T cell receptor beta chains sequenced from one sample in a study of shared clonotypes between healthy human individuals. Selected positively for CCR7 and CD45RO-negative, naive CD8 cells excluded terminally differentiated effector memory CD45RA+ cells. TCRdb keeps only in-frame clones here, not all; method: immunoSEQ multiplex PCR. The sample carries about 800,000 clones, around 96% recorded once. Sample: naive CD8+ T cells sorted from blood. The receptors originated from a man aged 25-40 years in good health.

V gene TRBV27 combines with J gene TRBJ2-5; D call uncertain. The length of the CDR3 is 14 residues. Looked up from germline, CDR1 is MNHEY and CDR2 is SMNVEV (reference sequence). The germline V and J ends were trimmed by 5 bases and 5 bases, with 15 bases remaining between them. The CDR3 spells CASSIANPSETQYF. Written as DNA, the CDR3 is TGTGCCAGCAGTATTGCAAACCCGTCGGAGACCCAGTACTTC.

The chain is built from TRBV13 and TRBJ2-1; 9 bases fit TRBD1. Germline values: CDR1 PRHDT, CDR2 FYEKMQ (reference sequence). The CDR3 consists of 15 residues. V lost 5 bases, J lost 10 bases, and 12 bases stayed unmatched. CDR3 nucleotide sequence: TGTGCCAGCAGCAGAGCCGGGACAGGGAATGGGGAGCAGTTCTTC. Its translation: CASSRAGTGNGEQFF.

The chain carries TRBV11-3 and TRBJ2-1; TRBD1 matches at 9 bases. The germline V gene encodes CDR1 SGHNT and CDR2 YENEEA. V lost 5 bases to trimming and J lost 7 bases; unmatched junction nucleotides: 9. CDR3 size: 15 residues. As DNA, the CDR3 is TGTGCCAGCAGCGTCCCGGGACAGGGCGGGAATGAGCAGTTCTTC. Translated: CASSVPGQGGNEQFF.

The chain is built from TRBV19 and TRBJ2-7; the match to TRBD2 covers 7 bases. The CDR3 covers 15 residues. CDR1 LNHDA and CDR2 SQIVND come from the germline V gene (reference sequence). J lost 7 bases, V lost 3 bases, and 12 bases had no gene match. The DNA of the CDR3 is TGTGCCAGTAGTATTCGGGCGGGAGCACCTCGGGAGCAGTACTTC. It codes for CASSIRAGAPREQYF.

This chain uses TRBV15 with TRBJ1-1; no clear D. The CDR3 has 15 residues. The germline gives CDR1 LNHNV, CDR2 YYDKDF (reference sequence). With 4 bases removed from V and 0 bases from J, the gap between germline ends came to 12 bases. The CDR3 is CATSTQDGMNTEAFF. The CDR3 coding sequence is TGTGCCACCAGCACCCAGGACGGGATGAACACTGAAGCTTTCTTT.

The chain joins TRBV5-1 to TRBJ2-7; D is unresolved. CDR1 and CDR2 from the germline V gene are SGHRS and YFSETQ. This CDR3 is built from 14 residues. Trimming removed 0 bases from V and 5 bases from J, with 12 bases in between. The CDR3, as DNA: TGCGCCAGCAGCTTGGAGAACGGGTTCGACGAGCAGTACTTC. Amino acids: CASSLENGFDEQYF.

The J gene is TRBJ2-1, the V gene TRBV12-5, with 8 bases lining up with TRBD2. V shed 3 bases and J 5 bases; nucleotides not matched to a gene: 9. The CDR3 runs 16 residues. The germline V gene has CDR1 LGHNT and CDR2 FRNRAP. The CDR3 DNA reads TGTGCTAGTGGTTTCTTTCTAGCGGGTGGTAACAATGAGCAGTTCTTC. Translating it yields CASGFFLAGGNNEQFF.

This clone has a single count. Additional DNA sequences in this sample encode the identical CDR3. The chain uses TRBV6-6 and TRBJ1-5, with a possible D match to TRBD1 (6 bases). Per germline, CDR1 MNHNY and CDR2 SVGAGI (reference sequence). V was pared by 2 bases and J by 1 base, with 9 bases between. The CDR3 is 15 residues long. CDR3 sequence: CASSYGRGSNQPQHF. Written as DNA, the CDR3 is TGTGCCAGCAGTTACGGGAGGGGGAGCAATCAGCCCCAGCATTTT.

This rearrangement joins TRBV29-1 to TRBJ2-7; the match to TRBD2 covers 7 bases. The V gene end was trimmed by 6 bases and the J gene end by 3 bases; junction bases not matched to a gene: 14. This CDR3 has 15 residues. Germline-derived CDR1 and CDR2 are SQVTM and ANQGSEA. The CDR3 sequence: CSVVSSGTGGYEQYF. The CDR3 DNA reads TGCAGCGTAGTTTCCTCCGGGACGGGAGGCTACGAGCAGTACTTC.

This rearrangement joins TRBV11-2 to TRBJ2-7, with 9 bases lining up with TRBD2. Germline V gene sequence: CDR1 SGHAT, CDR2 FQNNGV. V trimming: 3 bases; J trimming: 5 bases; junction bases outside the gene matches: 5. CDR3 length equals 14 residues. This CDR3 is CASSFSGRPHEQYF. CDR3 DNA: TGTGCCAGCAGCTTCAGCGGGAGGCCCCACGAGCAGTACTTC. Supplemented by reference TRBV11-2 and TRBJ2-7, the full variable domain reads EAGVAQSPRYKIIEKRQSVAFWCNPISGHATLYWYQQILGQGPKLLIQFQNNGVVDDSQLPKDRFSAERLKGVDSTLKIQPAKLEDSAVYLCASSFSGRPHEQYFGPGTRLTVT.

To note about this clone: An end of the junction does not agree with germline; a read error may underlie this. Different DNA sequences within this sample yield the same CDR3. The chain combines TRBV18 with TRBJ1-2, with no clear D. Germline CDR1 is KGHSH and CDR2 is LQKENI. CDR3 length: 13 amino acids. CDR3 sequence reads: CASSPSGKQGYTF. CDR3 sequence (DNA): TGTGCTAGCTCACCTTCCGGGAAACAGGGCTACACCTTC.

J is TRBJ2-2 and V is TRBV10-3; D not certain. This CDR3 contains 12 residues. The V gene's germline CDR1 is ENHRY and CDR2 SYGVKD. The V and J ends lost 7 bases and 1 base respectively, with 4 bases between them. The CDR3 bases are TGTGCCATCACTCGGAACACCGGGGAGCTGTTTTTT. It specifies CAITRNTGELFF.

The CDR3 loop is CASSEIVYEQYF. In nucleotides, the CDR3 is TGCGCCAGCAGTGAGATAGTATACGAGCAGTACTTC. The chain couples TRBV10-2 to TRBJ2-7; D not resolved. Germline CDR1 is WSHSY and CDR2 is SAAADI. The CDR3 spans 12 residues. The germline V and J ends were trimmed by 2 bases and 4 bases, with 6 bases remaining between them.

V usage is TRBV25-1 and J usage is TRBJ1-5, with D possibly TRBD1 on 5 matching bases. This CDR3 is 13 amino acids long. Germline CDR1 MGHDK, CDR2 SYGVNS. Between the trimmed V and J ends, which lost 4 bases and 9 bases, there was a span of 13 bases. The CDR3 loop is CASSVGGEVPQHF. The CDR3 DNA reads TGTGCCAGCAGTGTTGGGGGGGAGGTGCCCCAGCATTTT.

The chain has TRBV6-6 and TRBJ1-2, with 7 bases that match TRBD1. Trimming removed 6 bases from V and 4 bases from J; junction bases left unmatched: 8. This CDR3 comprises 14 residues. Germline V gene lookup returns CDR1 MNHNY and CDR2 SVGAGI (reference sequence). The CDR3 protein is CASRGDRIFYGYTF. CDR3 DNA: TGTGCCAGCAGGGGGGACAGAATCTTCTATGGCTACACCTTC.

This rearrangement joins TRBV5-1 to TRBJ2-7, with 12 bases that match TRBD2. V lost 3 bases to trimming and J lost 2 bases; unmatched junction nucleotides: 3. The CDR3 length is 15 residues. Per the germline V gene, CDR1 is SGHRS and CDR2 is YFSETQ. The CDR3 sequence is CASSSGLAGTYEQYF. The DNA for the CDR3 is TGCGCCAGCAGCTCCGGACTAGCGGGGACCTACGAGCAGTACTTC.

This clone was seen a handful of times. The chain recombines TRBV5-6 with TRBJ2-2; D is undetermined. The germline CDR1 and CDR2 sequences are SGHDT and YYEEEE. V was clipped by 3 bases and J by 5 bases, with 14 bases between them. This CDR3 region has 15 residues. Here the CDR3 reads CASSSPPGGTGELFF. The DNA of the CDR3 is TGTGCCAGCAGCTCCCCCCCGGGTGGAACCGGGGAGCTGTTTTTT.

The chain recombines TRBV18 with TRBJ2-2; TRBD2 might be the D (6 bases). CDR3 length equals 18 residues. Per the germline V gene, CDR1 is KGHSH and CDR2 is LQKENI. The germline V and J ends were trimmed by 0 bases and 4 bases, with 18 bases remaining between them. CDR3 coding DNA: TGTGCCAGCTCACCACCACTCGGGAGCGGCGCGACCACCGGGGAGCTGTTTTTT. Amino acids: CASSPPLGSGATTGELFF. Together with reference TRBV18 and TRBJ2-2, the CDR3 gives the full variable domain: NAGVMQNPRHLVRRRGQEARLRCSPMKGHSHVYWYRQLPEEGLKFMVYLQKENIIDESGMPKERFSAEFPKEGPSILRIQQVVRGDSAAYFCASSPPLGSGATTGELFFGEGSRLTVL.

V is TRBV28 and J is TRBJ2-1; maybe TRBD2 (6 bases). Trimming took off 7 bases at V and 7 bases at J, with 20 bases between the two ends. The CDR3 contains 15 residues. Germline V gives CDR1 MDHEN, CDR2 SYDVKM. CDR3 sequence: CASTKRGHGGNEQFF. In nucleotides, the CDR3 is TGTGCCAGCACCAAGAGGGGTCATGGGGGGAATGAGCAGTTCTTC. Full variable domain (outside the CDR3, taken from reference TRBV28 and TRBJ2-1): DVKVTQSSRYLVKRTGEKVFLECVQDMDHENMFWYRQDPGLGLRLIYFSYDVKMKEKGDIPEGYSVSREKKERFSLILESASTNQTSMYLCASTKRGHGGNEQFFGPGTRLTVL.

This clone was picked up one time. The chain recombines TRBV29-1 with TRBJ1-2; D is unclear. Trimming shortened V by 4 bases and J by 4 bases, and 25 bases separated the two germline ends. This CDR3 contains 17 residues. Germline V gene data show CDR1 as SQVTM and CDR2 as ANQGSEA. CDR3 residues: CSVGTAEDSPRFYGYTF. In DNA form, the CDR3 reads TGCAGCGTTGGCACAGCCGAGGACTCCCCCCGCTTCTATGGCTACACCTTC.